These 9 T cell receptor beta chains originate from one sample sequenced in a study of human T cells and chemical hapten exposure. Treatment denoted: therapeutic diphenylcyclopropenone sensitization with weekly scalp DPC. The library put unique molecular identifiers onto individual cDNA molecules. TCRdb ran MiXCR on the reads and lists one entry per CDR3 protein. The sample consists of a few thousand distinct CDR3 sequences, 50% to 60% of them appearing once. Sequences were derived from whole blood, sampled before DPC sensitization or 2, 6, or about 24 weeks after (not recorded which). These receptor sequences come from an adult with alopecia areata. Some clones in this sample may be carry-over from other donors' samples. This table probably holds off-target reads from a library built for another chain.

This sequence joins TRBV5-5 and TRBJ2-5, with a weak D call TRBD2 (6 bases). Deletions cut 5 bases from V and 1 base from J, with 12 bases between. There are 14 residues in the CDR3. Germline-derived CDR1 and CDR2 are SGHKS and YYEKEE (reference sequence). Here the CDR3 reads CASSRDGGQETQYF. The CDR3 DNA sequence: TGTGCCAGCAGTAGGGACGGGGGCCAAGAGACCCAGTACTTC.

V and J are TRBV7-8 and TRBJ2-2; TRBD2 matches 9 bases. Unmatched junction bases numbered 6, after V lost 4 bases and J lost 3 bases. The CDR3 has 16 amino acids. The germline V gene encodes CDR1 SGHVS and CDR2 FQNEAQ. In DNA, the CDR3 is TGTGCCAGCAGCTCAAGCGGGAGGCGCGACACCGGGGAGCTGTTTTTT. Its translation is CASSSSGRRDTGELFF.

V gene TRBV3-1 combines with J gene TRBJ2-1; 11 bases line up with TRBD2. Germline V gene sequence: CDR1 LGHDT, CDR2 YNNKEL (reference sequence). The CDR3 has 15 residues. V gave up 4 bases and J gave up 9 bases; unmatched junction bases: 8. CDR3 loop: CASSPLAGAESEQFF. For the CDR3, the DNA is TGTGCCAGCAGCCCACTAGCGGGAGCGGAGAGTGAGCAGTTCTTC.

V usage is TRBV12-3 or TRBV12-4 and J usage is TRBJ2-7; D is undetermined. The V end lost 7 bases, the J end lost 3 bases, and 10 bases lay between the germline ends. The CDR3 is 12 residues long. CDR3 bases: TGTGCCAGCAAGGCCGAGATCTACGAGCAGTACTTC. It yields the protein CASKAEIYEQYF.

The gene calls are TRBV4-3 and TRBJ2-1; 9 bases are shared with TRBD2. The CDR3 runs to 15 residues. Germline CDR1 reads LGHNA; CDR2 reads YSLEER. Unmatched junction bases numbered 11, after V lost 4 bases and J lost 10 bases. DNA of the CDR3: TGCGCCAGCAGCCCTCAGCCTCTAGCGGGAATAGAGCAGTTCTTC. Translation gives CASSPQPLAGIEQFF.

The V call is TRBV6-5, the J call TRBJ2-5, with 7 bases matching TRBD1. Germline V lookup: CDR1 MNHEY, CDR2 SVGAGI. This CDR3 comprises 14 residues. V dropped 9 bases and J dropped 1; count of bases not matched to a gene: 8. The CDR3 reads CARRLTGLQETQYF. CDR3 in DNA: TGTGCCAGGAGATTGACAGGGCTCCAAGAGACCCAGTACTTC.

This clonotype was seen a handful of times. CDR3 bases: TGCGCCAGCAGCCAAGATGAGAGGGGCTACGAGCAGTACTTC. Amino acid sequence: CASSQDERGYEQYF. The chain combines TRBV4-1 with TRBJ2-7, with D possibly called TRBD1 or TRBD2 (5 bases each). V lost 0 bases and J 3 bases, leaving 9 bases between the germline ends. Per germline, CDR1 MGHRA and CDR2 YSYEKL. The CDR3 has 14 residues.

This chain uses TRBV7-3 with TRBJ2-2; D unclear. The CDR3 loop spans 16 amino acids. V gave up 1 base and J gave up 7 bases, with 16 bases separating them. CDR1 is SGHTA and CDR2 is FQGTGA in the germline V gene. The CDR3 region is CASSLIAGHLGGELFF. The CDR3, as DNA: TGTGCCAGCAGCTTAATTGCTGGCCACCTCGGCGGGGAGCTGTTTTTT.

V is TRBV20-1 and J is TRBJ2-7; D gene uncertain. The CDR3 has 15 amino acids. The V gene lost 3 bases and the J gene lost 5 bases, with 20 bases spanning the gap. Looked up from germline, CDR1 is DFQATT and CDR2 is SNEGSKA (reference sequence). The CDR3 reads CSARDRTRSEHEQYF. For the CDR3, the DNA is TGCAGTGCTAGGGACCGGACGCGTTCGGAACACGAGCAGTACTTC.